This TCR beta chain appears in the sequencing data of a study of cytomegalovirus exposure and HLA in healthy donors. The study's findings and limits: TRBV6-2, TRBV6-3 and other indistinguishable V segments were excluded.

This CDR3 is 13 amino acids long. With 7 bases clipped from V and 3 bases from J, the junction kept 6 bases outside the gene matches. Germline V gene lookup returns CDR1 SGHRS and CDR2 YFSETQ. The primer mix had 60 Vbeta and 13 Jbeta primers. TCRdb keeps only in-frame clones here, not all; method: immunoSEQ multiplex PCR. The sample lists 75,000 to 95,000 clones; almost 85% were seen once. Turning to this clone: No antigen is known for it.

The TCR was taken from a woman aged 18-29 years in good health and CMV-seropositive. The specimen was PBMCs. The rearrangement uses TRBV5-1 and TRBJ2-5; the match to TRBD2 covers 7 bases. This CDR3 reads CASRREIEETQYF. The CDR3 DNA is TGCGCCAGCCGGCGGGAGATCGAAGAGACCCAGTACTTC.